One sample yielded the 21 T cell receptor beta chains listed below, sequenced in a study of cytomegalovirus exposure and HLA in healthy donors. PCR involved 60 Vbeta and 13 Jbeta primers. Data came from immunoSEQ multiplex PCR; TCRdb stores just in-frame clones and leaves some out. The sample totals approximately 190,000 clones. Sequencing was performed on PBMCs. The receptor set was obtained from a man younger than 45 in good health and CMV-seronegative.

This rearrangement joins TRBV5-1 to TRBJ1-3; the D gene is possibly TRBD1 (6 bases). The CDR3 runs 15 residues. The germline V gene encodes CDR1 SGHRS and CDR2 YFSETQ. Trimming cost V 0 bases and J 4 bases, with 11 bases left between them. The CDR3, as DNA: TGCGCCAGCAGCTTGGCAGGGGAGTCAGGAAACACCATATATTTT. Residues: CASSLAGESGNTIYF.

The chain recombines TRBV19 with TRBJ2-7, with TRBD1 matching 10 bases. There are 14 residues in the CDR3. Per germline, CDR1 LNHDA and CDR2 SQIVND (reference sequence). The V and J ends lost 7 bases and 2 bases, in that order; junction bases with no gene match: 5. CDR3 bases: TGTGCCAGTATCGGGACAGGGGACACCTACGAGCAGTACTTC. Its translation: CASIGTGDTYEQYF.

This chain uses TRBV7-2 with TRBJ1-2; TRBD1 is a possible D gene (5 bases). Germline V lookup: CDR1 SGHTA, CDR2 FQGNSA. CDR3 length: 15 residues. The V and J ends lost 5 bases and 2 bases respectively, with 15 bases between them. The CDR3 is CASSRQPPGNYGYTF. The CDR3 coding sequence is TGTGCCAGCAGCCGCCAGCCACCAGGGAACTATGGCTACACCTTC.

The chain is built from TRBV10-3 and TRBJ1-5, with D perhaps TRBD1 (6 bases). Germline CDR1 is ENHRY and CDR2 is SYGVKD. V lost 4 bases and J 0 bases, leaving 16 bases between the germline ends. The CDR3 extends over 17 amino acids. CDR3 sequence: CAISAARTADSNQPQHF. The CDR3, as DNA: TGTGCCATCAGTGCTGCTCGGACAGCAGATAGCAATCAGCCCCAGCATTTT.

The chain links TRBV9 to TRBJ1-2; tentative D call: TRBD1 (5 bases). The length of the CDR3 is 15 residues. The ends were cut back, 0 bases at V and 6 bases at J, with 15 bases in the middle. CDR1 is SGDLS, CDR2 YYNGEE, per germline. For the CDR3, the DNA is TGTGCCAGCAGCGTAGCGATGACAGAGATGGATGGCTACACCTTC. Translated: CASSVAMTEMDGYTF.

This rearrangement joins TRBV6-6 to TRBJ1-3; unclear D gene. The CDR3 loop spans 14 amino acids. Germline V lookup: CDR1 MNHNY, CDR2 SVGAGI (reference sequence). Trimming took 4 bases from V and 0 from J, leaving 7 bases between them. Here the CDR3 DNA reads TGTGCCAGCAGTTTAGTTAGCTCTGGAAACACCATATATTTT. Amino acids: CASSLVSSGNTIYF.

CDR3 loop: CASSISGSSYNEQFF. In DNA form, the CDR3 reads TGTGCCAGCAGCATTAGCGGGAGCTCCTACAATGAGCAGTTCTTC. The chain uses TRBV7-2 and TRBJ2-1; TRBD2 aligns across 9 bases. This CDR3 is 15 amino acids long. The germline gives CDR1 SGHTA, CDR2 FQGNSA. With 5 bases clipped from V and 0 bases from J, the junction kept 2 bases outside the gene matches.

For the CDR3, the DNA is TGTGCCAGCAGCCGAAGTCAGGGACACAATCAGCCCCAGCATTTT. This encodes CASSRSQGHNQPQHF. The chain is built from TRBV2 and TRBJ1-5; tentative D call: TRBD1 (6 bases). Looked up from germline, CDR1 is SNHLY and CDR2 is FYNNEI. This CDR3 is built from 15 residues. V was trimmed by 6 bases and J by 3 bases, leaving 15 bases between them.

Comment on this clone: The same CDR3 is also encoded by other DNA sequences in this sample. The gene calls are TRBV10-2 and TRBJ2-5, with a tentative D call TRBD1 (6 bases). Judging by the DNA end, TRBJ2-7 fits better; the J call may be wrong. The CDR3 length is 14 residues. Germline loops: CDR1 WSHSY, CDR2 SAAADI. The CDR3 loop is CASSESWGPYEQYF. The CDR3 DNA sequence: TGCGCCAGCAGTGAGAGCTGGGGGCCCTACGAGCAGTACTTC.

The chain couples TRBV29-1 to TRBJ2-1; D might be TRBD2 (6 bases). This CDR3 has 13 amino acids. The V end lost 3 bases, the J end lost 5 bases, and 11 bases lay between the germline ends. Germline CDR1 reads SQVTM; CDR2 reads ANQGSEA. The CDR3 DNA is TGCAGCGTTGAGGCGGGGCCAAACAATGAGCAGTTCTTC. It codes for CSVEAGPNNEQFF.

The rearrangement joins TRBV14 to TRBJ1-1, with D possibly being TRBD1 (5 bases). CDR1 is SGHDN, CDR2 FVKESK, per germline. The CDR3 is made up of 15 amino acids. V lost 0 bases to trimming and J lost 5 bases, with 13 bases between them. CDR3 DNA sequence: TGTGCCAGCAGCCAAGATTGGGGGGGAAGGACTGAAGCTTTCTTT. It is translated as CASSQDWGGRTEAFF.

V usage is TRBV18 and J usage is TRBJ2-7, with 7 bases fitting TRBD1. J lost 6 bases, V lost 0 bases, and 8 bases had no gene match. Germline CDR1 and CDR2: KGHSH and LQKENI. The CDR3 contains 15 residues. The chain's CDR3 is CASSPPRTGPGEQYF. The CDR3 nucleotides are TGTGCCAGCTCACCACCACGGACAGGCCCGGGCGAGCAGTACTTC.

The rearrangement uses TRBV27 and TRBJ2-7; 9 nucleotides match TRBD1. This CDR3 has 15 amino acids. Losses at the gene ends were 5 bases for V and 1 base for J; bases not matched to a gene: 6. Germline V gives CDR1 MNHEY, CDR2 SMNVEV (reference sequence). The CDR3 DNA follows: TGTGCCAGCAGTGTCCGGACAGGGGAGTCCTACGAGCAGTACTTC. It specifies CASSVRTGESYEQYF.

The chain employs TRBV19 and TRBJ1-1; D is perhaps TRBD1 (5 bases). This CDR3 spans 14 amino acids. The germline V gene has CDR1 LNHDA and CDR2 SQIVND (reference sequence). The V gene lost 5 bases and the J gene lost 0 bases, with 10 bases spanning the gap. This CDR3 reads CASSADSLNTEAFF. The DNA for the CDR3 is TGTGCCAGTAGTGCTGACAGCTTGAACACTGAAGCTTTCTTT.

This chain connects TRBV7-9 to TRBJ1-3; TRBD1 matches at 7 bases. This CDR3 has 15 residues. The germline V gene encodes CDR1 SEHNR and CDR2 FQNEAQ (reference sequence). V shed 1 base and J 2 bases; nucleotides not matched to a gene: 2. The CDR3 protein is CASSLVTGAGNTIYF. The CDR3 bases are TGTGCCAGCAGCTTAGTTACAGGGGCTGGAAACACCATATATTTT.

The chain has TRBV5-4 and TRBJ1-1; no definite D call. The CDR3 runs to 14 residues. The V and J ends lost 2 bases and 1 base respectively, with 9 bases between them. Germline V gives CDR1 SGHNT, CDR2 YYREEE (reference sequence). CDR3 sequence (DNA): TGTGCCAGCAGCTTCAGACACAAGAACACTGAAGCTTTCTTT. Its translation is CASSFRHKNTEAFF.

The CDR3 DNA follows: TGCGCCGCCTGGGCTAGCGGGGAGACCCAGTACTTC. This encodes CAAWASGETQYF. The J gene is TRBJ2-5, the V gene TRBV10-2, with TRBD2 matching 8 bases. The CDR3 is 12 residues long. V was clipped by 11 bases and J by 5 bases; unmatched bases: 7. The germline V gene encodes CDR1 WSHSY and CDR2 SAAADI.

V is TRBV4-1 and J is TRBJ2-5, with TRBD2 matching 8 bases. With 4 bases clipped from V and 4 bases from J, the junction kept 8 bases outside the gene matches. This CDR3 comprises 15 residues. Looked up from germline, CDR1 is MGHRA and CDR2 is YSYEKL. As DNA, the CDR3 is TGCGCCAGCAGCCTGGCGGGGGGCGAATCAGAGACCCAGTACTTC. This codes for CASSLAGGESETQYF.

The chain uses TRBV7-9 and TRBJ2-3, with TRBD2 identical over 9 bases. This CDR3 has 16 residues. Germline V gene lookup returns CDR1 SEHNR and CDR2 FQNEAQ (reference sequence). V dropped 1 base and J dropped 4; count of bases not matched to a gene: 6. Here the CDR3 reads CASSLVVAGVPDTQYF. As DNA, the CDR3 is TGTGCCAGCAGCTTAGTTGTAGCGGGAGTGCCAGATACGCAGTATTTT.

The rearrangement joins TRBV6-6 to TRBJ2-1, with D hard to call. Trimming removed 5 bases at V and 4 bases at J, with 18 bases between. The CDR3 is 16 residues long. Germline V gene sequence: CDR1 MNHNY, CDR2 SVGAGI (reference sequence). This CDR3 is CASSPASGYEYNEQFF. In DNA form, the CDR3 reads TGTGCCAGCAGTCCCGCGTCCGGTTACGAGTACAATGAGCAGTTCTTC.

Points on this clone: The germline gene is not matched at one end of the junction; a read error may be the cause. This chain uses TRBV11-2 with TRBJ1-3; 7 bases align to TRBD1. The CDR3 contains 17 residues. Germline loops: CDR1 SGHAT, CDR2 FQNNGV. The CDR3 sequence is CASSFNLIDRAGDTIYF. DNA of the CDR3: TGTGCCAGCAGCTTTAACCTGATCGACAGGGCTGGAGACACCATATATTTT.